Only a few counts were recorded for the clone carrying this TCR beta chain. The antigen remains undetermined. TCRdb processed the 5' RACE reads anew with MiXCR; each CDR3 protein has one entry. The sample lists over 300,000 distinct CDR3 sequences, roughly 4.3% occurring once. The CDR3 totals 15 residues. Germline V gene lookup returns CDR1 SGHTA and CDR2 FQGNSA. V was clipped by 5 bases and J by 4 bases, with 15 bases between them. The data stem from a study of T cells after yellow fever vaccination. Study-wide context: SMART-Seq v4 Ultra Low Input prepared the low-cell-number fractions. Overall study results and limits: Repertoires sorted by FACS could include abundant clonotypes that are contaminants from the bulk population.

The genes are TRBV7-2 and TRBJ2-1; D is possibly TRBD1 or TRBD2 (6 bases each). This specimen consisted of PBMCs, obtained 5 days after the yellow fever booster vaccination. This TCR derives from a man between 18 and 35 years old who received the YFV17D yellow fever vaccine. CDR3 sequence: CASSREGGPYNEQFF. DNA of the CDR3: TGTGCCAGCAGCCGCGAGGGGGGCCCTTACAATGAGCAGTTCTTC.